Below are 29 T cell receptor beta chains sequenced from a single sample in a study of blood T cells in healthy people across ages. Primed by a sample-barcoded 5' primer and a J-beta primer mix, a second PCR proceeded for about 6 to 11 cycles. TCRdb passed the 5' RACE reads through MiXCR, listing each CDR3 protein once. The sample lists 600,000 or so distinct CDR3 sequences, about 30% seen once, with approximately 15% in the top ten. Sequenced sample: blood. All receptors derive from an elderly woman in good health.

A few counts support this clonotype. The V call is TRBV3-1, the J call TRBJ1-2; D is ambiguous. V was pared by 5 bases and J by 5 bases, with 15 bases between. Germline CDR1 LGHDT, CDR2 YNNKEL (reference sequence). There are 14 residues in the CDR3. CDR3 sequence (DNA): TGTGCCAGCAGCTCCGGACCGTCGGGTTATGGCTACACCTTC. Amino acid sequence: CASSSGPSGYGYTF.

To note about this clonotype: This may be a read error, as it is one base from a much larger clone. The CDR3 loop is CASSLHGGGYEQYF. The DNA for the CDR3 is TGTGCCAGCAGTCTCCATGGGGGGGGCTACGAGCAGTACTTC. This chain links TRBV12-3 or TRBV12-4 with TRBJ2-7; 7 bases align to TRBD2. V lost 5 bases and J lost 3; bases outside the gene matches: 7. The CDR3 runs 14 residues.

The J gene is TRBJ1-4, the V gene TRBV2, with D perhaps matching TRBD1 (6 bases). CDR3 length: 13 residues. CDR1 and CDR2 from the germline V gene are SNHLY and FYNNEI. V lost 7 bases and J lost 4, with 10 bases in between. CDR3 sequence (DNA): TGTGCCAGCAATCTGGACAGTAATGAAAAACTGTTTTTT. Translated, it gives CASNLDSNEKLFF.

This clonotype was observed a few times. The chain links TRBV5-1 to TRBJ1-1; the D gene is possibly TRBD1 (6 bases). CDR3 length: 14 amino acids. V lost 5 bases and J 6 bases, leaving 17 bases between the germline ends. Germline lookup yields CDR1 SGHRS and CDR2 YFSETQ. The CDR3 nucleotides are TGCGCCAGCAGAGCGGGACACCCATCTTCTGAAGCTTTCTTT. This encodes CASRAGHPSSEAFF.

The rearrangement links TRBV20-1 to TRBJ2-1; possible D gene TRBD2, 6 bases. Looked up from germline, CDR1 is DFQATT and CDR2 is SNEGSKA (reference sequence). V lost 1 base to trimming and J lost 7 bases, with 26 bases between them. The CDR3 covers 18 residues. The CDR3 region has the DNA TGCAGTGCTAGAGGGCCAGGGCCGAGGTGGGAGGCACGGAATGAGCAGTTCTTC. It specifies CSARGPGPRWEARNEQFF.

This chain joins TRBV6-2 or TRBV6-3 and TRBJ1-5; D not certain. CDR3 size: 15 residues. Germline loops: CDR1 MNHEY, CDR2 SVGEGT. Trimming removed 2 bases at V and 1 base at J, with 9 bases between. The CDR3 spells CASSYRSVSNQPQHF. DNA for the CDR3: TGTGCCAGCAGTTACAGGTCCGTCAGCAATCAGCCCCAGCATTTT.

This clonotype appeared a few times. The chain carries TRBV14 and TRBJ2-1; 10 nucleotides match TRBD2. After removal of 0 bases from V and 7 bases from J, the junction contained 6 bases not matched to a gene. Germline V gene lookup returns CDR1 SGHDN and CDR2 FVKESK. The CDR3 extends over 16 amino acids. CDR3 sequence: CASSQEQRGGRNEQFF. CDR3 sequence (DNA): TGTGCCAGCAGCCAAGAACAGCGGGGGGGCCGGAATGAGCAGTTCTTC.

Details on this clonotype: Since a much larger clone is just one base distant, this may be a read error. The genes are TRBV20-1 and TRBJ2-7; a weak D match, TRBD1 (6 bases). The CDR3 runs 14 residues. Germline assignment: CDR1 DFQATT and CDR2 SNEGSKA (reference sequence). V lost 5 bases and J 5 bases, leaving 19 bases between the germline ends. In nucleotides, the CDR3 is TGCAGTGCTCCCCACCCCGACAGGTGCCACGAGCAGTACTTC. Translating it yields CSAPHPDRCHEQYF.

This clonotype was detected a few times. This rearrangement joins TRBV7-2 to TRBJ2-2; D gene uncertain. Per the germline V gene, CDR1 is SGHTA and CDR2 is FQGNSA. Trimming pared 3 bases from V and 2 bases from J, leaving 10 bases between. The CDR3 totals 15 residues. This chain's CDR3 is CASSFSRSNTGELFF. CDR3 nucleotides: TGTGCCAGCAGCTTTAGTCGGTCAAACACCGGGGAGCTGTTTTTT.

The chain combines TRBV7-8 with TRBJ1-1; D uncertain. The CDR3 runs to 16 residues. In germline, CDR1 is SGHVS, CDR2 FQNEAQ. V lost 4 bases, J lost 7 bases, and 22 bases lay in between. This CDR3 is CASSSITQPSPGEAFF. CDR3 bases: TGTGCCAGCAGCTCGATTACGCAACCGAGTCCGGGTGAAGCTTTCTTT.

V is TRBV5-1 and J is TRBJ1-1, with 7 bases lining up with TRBD1. Trimming at V came to 7 bases and at J to 8 bases, leaving 14 bases not matched to a gene. This CDR3 has 14 residues. CDR1 SGHRS and CDR2 YFSETQ come from the germline V gene. In nucleotides, the CDR3 is TGCGCCAGCGGCCCCAACAGGGGAGGTGCGGAAGCTTTCTTT. This sequence encodes CASGPNRGGAEAFF.

The DNA of the CDR3 is TGTGCCAGCAGGCGGGGGGGGTTGGGGAATGAGCAGTTCTTC. It codes for CASRRGGLGNEQFF. The chain couples TRBV6-5 to TRBJ2-1; 9 positions agree with TRBD2. CDR1 MNHEY and CDR2 SVGAGI come from the germline V gene. Trimming removed 6 bases from V and 7 bases from J; junction bases left unmatched: 7. This CDR3 contains 14 residues.

A word on this clonotype: This may be a read error, as it is one base from a much larger clone. The chain joins TRBV2 to TRBJ2-1, with 8 bases matching TRBD2. Per germline, CDR1 SNHLY and CDR2 FYNNEI. This CDR3 comprises 19 residues. CDR3 nucleotide sequence: TGTACCAGCAGTGAAGCCGGCTCGCGGGGGGCCAGCTCCTACAATGAGCAGTTCTTC. It codes for CTSSEAGSRGASSYNEQFF.

In its sample, this clonotype was seen many times. The chain carries TRBV28 and TRBJ2-7, with D tentatively TRBD2 (6 bases). This CDR3 spans 13 amino acids. V lost 6 bases, J lost 2 bases, and 11 bases lay in between. Germline lookup yields CDR1 MDHEN and CDR2 SYDVKM. The CDR3 region is CASRRGLTYEQYF. CDR3 coding DNA: TGTGCCAGCAGACGGGGACTTACCTACGAGCAGTACTTC.

There are a few counts of this clonotype. A much larger clone differs by one base, so this may be a read error. The CDR3 DNA is TGTGCCAGCAGGCGAAGTCGGGGGGCTGATTCACCCCCCCACTTT. This gives the protein CASRRSRGADSPPHF. This rearrangement joins TRBV6-6 to TRBJ1-6; weak D call: TRBD1 (6 bases). CDR1 MNHNY and CDR2 SVGAGI come from the germline V gene (reference sequence). This CDR3 contains 15 residues.

Ten or more counts support this clonotype. V is TRBV5-1 and J is TRBJ1-2, with TRBD1 matching over 9 bases. The CDR3 runs to 16 residues. V trimming: 0 bases; J trimming: 3 bases; junction bases outside the gene matches: 6. CDR1 is SGHRS, CDR2 YFSETQ, per germline. In DNA, the CDR3 is TGCGCCAGCAGCTTGGGACCGGGACAGGGAGACTATGGCTACACCTTC. It translates to CASSLGPGQGDYGYTF.

This clonotype showed up just a few times. The CDR3 coding sequence is TGTGCCAGCAGCCCCTACTCCCTCGAGACCCAGTACTTC. This encodes CASSPYSLETQYF. V usage is TRBV5-6 and J usage is TRBJ2-5; D uncertain. CDR1 and CDR2 from the germline V gene are SGHDT and YYEEEE. CDR3 length: 13 residues. Trimming took 4 bases from V and 5 from J, leaving 12 bases between them.

The rearrangement uses TRBV11-2 and TRBJ1-1; 8 bases fit TRBD1. This CDR3 region has 16 residues. Germline V gene data show CDR1 as SGHAT and CDR2 as FQNNGV. The ends lost 6 bases at V and 1 base at J; junction bases unmatched: 10. CDR3 bases: TGTGCCAGCAGTTGGACAGGGATATGGGAGAACACTGAAGCTTTCTTT. Translation: CASSWTGIWENTEAFF.

Note on this clonotype: A much larger clone lies a single base off, so this may be a read error. The V call is TRBV5-1, the J call TRBJ2-5; 7 nucleotides match TRBD1. This CDR3 comprises 15 residues. Trimming removed 0 bases from V and 11 bases from J; junction bases left unmatched: 13. Germline values: CDR1 SGHRS, CDR2 YFSETQ. The CDR3 sequence: CASSLVGQTTMKQYF. The CDR3 nucleotides are TGCGCCAGCAGCTTGGTGGGACAGACAACAATGAAGCAGTACTTC.

Many counts were recorded for this clonotype. J is TRBJ2-7 and V is TRBV7-2, with D hard to call. V gave up 2 bases and J gave up 6 bases, with 11 bases separating them. Germline CDR1 reads SGHTA; CDR2 reads FQGNSA. The CDR3 is 13 residues long. CDR3 nucleotides: TGTGCCAGCAGCTTACCCTCCTCATTCGAGCAGTACTTC. The encoded protein is CASSLPSSFEQYF.

In its sample, this clonotype was seen a few times. V is TRBV30 and J is TRBJ1-2; TRBD1 is a possible D gene (6 bases). CDR3 length: 15 residues. Trimming removed 6 bases at V and 8 bases at J, with 25 bases between. The germline V gene has CDR1 GTSNPN and CDR2 SVGIG (reference sequence). As DNA, the CDR3 is TGTGCCTGTCCGCGGGGGCAGGTTGGGCCTAAAGGCTACACCTTC. Amino acids: CACPRGQVGPKGYTF.

This clonotype occurred many times. The chain recombines TRBV9 with TRBJ2-3; D gene uncertain. V was cut by 2 bases and J by 4 bases, with 11 bases left in between. Germline CDR1 and CDR2: SGDLS and YYNGEE. This CDR3 contains 14 residues. The CDR3 region is CASSVWGFADTQYF. For the CDR3, the DNA is TGTGCCAGCAGCGTCTGGGGTTTCGCAGATACGCAGTATTTT.

This clonotype was observed at least ten times. The V call is TRBV6-2 or TRBV6-3, the J call TRBJ2-7, with a weak D call TRBD2 (7 bases). The length of the CDR3 is 16 residues. Germline V gene sequence: CDR1 MNHEY, CDR2 SVGEGT. Trimming removed 2 bases from V and 0 bases from J, with 14 bases in between. The CDR3 DNA follows: TGTGCCAGCAGTTACGAGCGCGGGGGCCTCTCCTACGAGCAGTACTTC. It is translated as CASSYERGGLSYEQYF.

This chain links TRBV20-1 with TRBJ2-3, with D perhaps matching TRBD2 (5 bases). Germline values: CDR1 DFQATT, CDR2 SNEGSKA (reference sequence). There are 14 residues in the CDR3. Trimming removed 3 bases at V and 1 base at J, with 11 bases between. DNA for the CDR3: TGCAGTGCTAGGGAGGCAGACGGCACAGATACGCAGTATTTT. This gives the protein CSAREADGTDTQYF.

V and J are TRBV12-3 or TRBV12-4 and TRBJ2-3, with D possibly matching TRBD2 (5 bases). The CDR3 runs to 16 residues. V was shortened by 5 bases and J by 4 bases, with 19 bases between the two germline ends. DNA of the CDR3: TGTGCCAGCAGTGGGAACGGACGAGTGCGGGCAGATACGCAGTATTTT. Amino acid sequence: CASSGNGRVRADTQYF.

This clonotype appeared many times. The rearrangement links TRBV20-1 to TRBJ2-3; 15 bases map to TRBD2. V shed 6 bases, J shed 1 base, and the junction held 5 bases outside the gene matches. From germline, CDR1 is DFQATT and CDR2 SNEGSKA (reference sequence). The CDR3 has 16 residues. CDR3 amino acids: CSAPGLAGGGTDTQYF. CDR3 coding DNA: TGCAGTGCCCCCGGACTAGCGGGGGGGGGCACAGATACGCAGTATTTT.

This clonotype was counted only a few times. This may be a read error: a much more frequent sequence differs by one nucleotide. V gene TRBV7-3 combines with J gene TRBJ2-3; TRBD2 agrees at 10 bases. Losses at the gene ends were 5 bases for V and 2 bases for J; bases not matched to a gene: 4. Germline V gene lookup returns CDR1 SGHTA and CDR2 FQGTGA. CDR3 length equals 15 residues. The CDR3 is CASSLSGGPTDTQYF. DNA for the CDR3: TGTGCCAGCAGCCTTAGCGGGGGGCCCACAGATACGCAGTATTTT.

As concerns this clonotype: Just one base apart from a much larger clone, this may be a read error. The CDR3 nucleotides read TGCAGTGCTAGTCCCAGCGGGCTATCCTGGGATACGCGGTATTTT. Encoded protein: CSASPSGLSWDTRYF. This rearrangement joins TRBV20-1 to TRBJ2-3, with D perhaps TRBD2 (6 bases). CDR3 size: 15 residues. The germline gives CDR1 DFQATT, CDR2 SNEGSKA (reference sequence).

Notes on this clonotype: This may arise from a read error, as a much more abundant clone is one base away. This chain connects TRBV15 to TRBJ2-7; TRBD1 might be the D (5 bases). Germline assignment: CDR1 LNHNV and CDR2 YYDKDF (reference sequence). CDR3 length: 13 amino acids. V dropped 4 bases and J dropped 2 bases, with 9 bases sitting between them. The DNA for the CDR3 is TGTGCCACCAGCAAGGACATCGCCTACGAGCAGTACTTC. This encodes CATSKDIAYEQYF.